A selection of T cell receptor beta chains follows, all from one sample in a study of blood T cell repertoires in COVID-19. Method: immunoSEQ multiplex PCR; TCRdb's copy keeps in-frame clones and lacks some. The table has over 150,000 clones, roughly 81% seen once. The sequenced sample consisted of peripheral blood. These receptors all stem from a middle-aged man with acute or convalescent COVID-19. CDR3s include the opening cysteine and the closing phenylalanine or tryptophan. The D gene is left open where the match is weak. Clone size appears in some rows only: once, few, many, or a class for an expanded clone.

CDR3	DNA	D	J	size	V
CASSSTGFNQPQHF	TGTGCCAGCAGCTCAACAGGGTTTAATCAGCCCCAGCATTTT	-	TRBJ1-5	-	TRBV7-8
CASSQDRGQPQHF	TGCGCCAGCAGCCAAGATAGAGGTCAGCCCCAGCATTTT	-	TRBJ1-5	-	TRBV4-3
CASSGGDRALYGYTF	TGCGCCAGCAGCGGTGGGGACAGGGCTCTCTATGGCTACACCTTC	TRBD1	TRBJ1-2	once	TRBV5-1
CASSSGTEAFF	TGTGCCAGCAGTTCGGGCACTGAAGCTTTCTTT	-	TRBJ1-1	-	TRBV12-3/TRBV12-4
CASSVDFMTDTQYF	TGTGCCAGCAGCGTAGACTTTATGACAGATACGCAGTATTTT	-	TRBJ2-3	-	TRBV9
CASGQRGFTDTQYF	TGTGCCAGCGGCCAGCGGGGTTTCACAGATACGCAGTATTTT	TRBD2	TRBJ2-3	-	TRBV6-5
CSAKLRTEAFF	TGCAGTGCTAAGTTGCGTACTGAAGCTTTCTTT	-	TRBJ1-1	-	TRBV20-1
CASSLAPYRGEETQYF	TGCGCCAGCAGCTTGGCCCCTTACAGGGGAGAAGAGACCCAGTACTTC	TRBD1	TRBJ2-5	-	TRBV5-1
CATSDNSGGPEDEQFF	TGTGCCACCAGTGATAATAGCGGGGGCCCCGAAGATGAGCAGTTCTTC	TRBD2	TRBJ2-1	-	TRBV24-1
CASALGTARSGNTIYF	TGTGCTAGTGCCCTGGGGACAGCTCGCTCTGGAAACACCATATATTTT	TRBD1	TRBJ1-3	-	TRBV12-5
CAWSVSRASNEQFF	TGTGCCTGGAGTGTATCCAGGGCGTCCAATGAGCAGTTCTTC	-	TRBJ2-1	-	TRBV30
CASSSDGGHEQFF	TGTGCCAGCAGCTCCGACGGGGGGCATGAGCAGTTCTTC	-	TRBJ2-1	-	TRBV7-2
CASSQRGRHSPLHF	TGTGCCAGCAGCCAACGTGGGCGACATTCACCCCTCCACTTT	-	TRBJ1-6	-	TRBV3-1/TRBV3-2
CASSLGGNSGNTIYF	TGCGCCAGCAGCTTGGGAGGGAACTCTGGAAACACCATATATTTT	-	TRBJ1-3	-	TRBV5-1
CASSPSGGARKLFF	TGTGCCAGTTCCCCGTCGGGGGGGGCGCGGAAACTGTTTTTT	-	TRBJ1-4	-	TRBV19
CASSSDRGLNQPQHF	TGTGCCAGTAGTTCGGACAGGGGCCTCAATCAGCCCCAGCATTTT	TRBD1	TRBJ1-5	few	TRBV19
CASSESRTGGKKTQYF	TGTGCCAGCAGTGAATCCAGGACAGGGGGGAAAAAGACCCAGTACTTC	TRBD1	TRBJ2-5	-	TRBV6-1
CASNRDRRGETQYF	TGTGCCAGCAACAGGGACAGGCGGGGAGAGACCCAGTACTTC	TRBD1	TRBJ2-5	-	TRBV6-5
CASSQDAGPNTEAFF	TGTGCCAGCAGCCAAGACGCAGGGCCAAACACTGAAGCTTTCTTT	-	TRBJ1-1	-	TRBV3-1/TRBV3-2
CASSVTSGGAYGNEQFF	TGTGCCAGCAGCGTAACTAGCGGGGGGGCCTATGGGAATGAGCAGTTCTTC	TRBD2	TRBJ2-1	-	TRBV9
CASSSLGSYYGYTF	TGTGCCAGCAGTTCCCTAGGCAGCTACTATGGCTACACCTTC	-	TRBJ1-2	-	TRBV6-5
CASSLARKFSGNTIYF	TGTGCCAGCAGCTTAGCACGAAAGTTCTCTGGAAACACCATATATTTT	-	TRBJ1-3	-	TRBV5-6
CASSQGSTDTQYF	TGTGCCAGCAGCCAGGGAAGCACAGATACGCAGTATTTT	-	TRBJ2-3	-	TRBV7-3
CATSRLTIYNEQFF	TGTGCCACCAGCAGGCTGACTATCTATAATGAGCAGTTCTTC	-	TRBJ2-1	once	TRBV15
CASSPSPAGGAWGEQYF	TGCGCCAGCAGCCCCTCTCCCGCAGGGGGCGCCTGGGGGGAGCAGTACTTC	TRBD1	TRBJ2-7	-	TRBV5-1
CASSPDSSNYGYTF	TGTGCCAGCAGCCCCGACAGCTCCAACTATGGCTACACCTTC	-	TRBJ1-2	few	TRBV9
CASSLLATGLKYEQYF	TGTGCCAGCAGCCTATTAGCGACGGGTCTAAAGTACGAGCAGTACTTC	-	TRBJ2-7	-	TRBV7-2